Presented here are 22 T cell receptor beta chains from one specimen sequenced in a study of regulatory T cells in long-lasting Graves disease. Libraries of TCR beta came from iRepertoire HTBI primers plus Arm-PCR of CDR3 regions. TCRdb fed the multiplex PCR reads into MiXCR, producing one record per CDR3 protein. Altogether roughly 420,000 distinct CDR3 sequences are present, around 13% being singletons, with the ten largest covering over 15%. Time point noted: newly diagnosed GD, antithyroid drugs for less than 3 months. The TCR library used RNA extracted from PBMCs. These same data were also listed under a study on T cells in Graves' hyperthyroidism and ophthalmopathy.

The specimen was peripheral blood mononuclear cells (PBMCs), collected at new diagnosis, from a patient treated with antithyroid drugs. These receptors all stem from a woman in her fifties or sixties with Graves disease.

The J gene is TRBJ2-3, the V gene TRBV5-6; 9 bases map to TRBD1. Germline V gene data show CDR1 as SGHDT and CDR2 as YYEEEE. V trimming: 1 base; J trimming: 6 bases; junction bases outside the gene matches: 6. The CDR3 extends over 15 amino acids. The CDR3 DNA sequence: TGTGCCAGCAGCTTGCAGGGGACAGGGTATGATACGCAGTATTTT. Protein sequence: CASSLQGTGYDTQYF.

This clonotype came up many times. The chain recombines TRBV5-1 with TRBJ2-7; the D gene is possibly TRBD2 (5 bases). The CDR3 has 13 residues. With 1 base removed from V and 3 bases from J, the gap between germline ends came to 8 bases. Germline loops: CDR1 SGHRS, CDR2 YFSETQ. CDR3 in DNA: TGCGCCAGCAGCTTGACTAGTAACTACGAGCAGTACTTC. It encodes CASSLTSNYEQYF.

The chain carries TRBV27 and TRBJ2-7, with 7 bases aligning to TRBD1. The V and J ends lost 5 bases and 1 base, in that order; junction bases with no gene match: 8. The germline V gene encodes CDR1 MNHEY and CDR2 SMNVEV (reference sequence). The CDR3 has 15 residues. CDR3 bases: TGTGCCAGCAGTCAAGGGGGCGCCCCTTCCTACGAGCAGTACTTC. It is translated as CASSQGGAPSYEQYF.

This clonotype was seen repeatedly, ten times or more. The chain has TRBV4-1 and TRBJ2-1; D gene ambiguous. This CDR3 comprises 12 residues. V lost 2 bases and J lost 6, with 5 bases in between. Germline lookup yields CDR1 MGHRA and CDR2 YSYEKL. CDR3 DNA: TGCGCCAGCAGCCAAACTCCCAATGAGCAGTTCTTC. This translates into CASSQTPNEQFF.

There are many counts of this clonotype. This chain joins TRBV30 and TRBJ2-7; 8 nucleotides align to TRBD1. The CDR3 is 13 amino acids. Germline V gives CDR1 GTSNPN, CDR2 SVGIG (reference sequence). Germline trimming cut 5 bases from V and 3 bases from J; bases unmatched to any gene: 6. The CDR3 loop reads CAWAGTGIYEQYF. DNA for the CDR3: TGTGCCTGGGCCGGGACAGGAATCTACGAGCAGTACTTC.

The chain has TRBV29-1 and TRBJ2-1, with no clear D. This CDR3 comprises 11 residues. Looked up from germline, CDR1 is SQVTM and CDR2 is ANQGSEA. Trimming left V 3 bases short and J 6 bases short, with 6 bases between. CDR3 sequence: CSVDRSNEQFF. CDR3 in DNA: TGCAGCGTTGATCGGAGCAATGAGCAGTTCTTC.

This chain links TRBV9 with TRBJ2-1, with 7 bases matching TRBD1. J was trimmed by 10 bases and V by 2 bases; bases with no gene match: 6. The germline gives CDR1 SGDLS, CDR2 YYNGEE. The CDR3 contains 13 residues. CDR3: CASSVNRGGEQFF. The CDR3 bases are TGTGCCAGCAGCGTTAACAGGGGCGGAGAGCAGTTCTTC.

The table lists this clonotype with many counts. The rearrangement joins TRBV12-3 or TRBV12-4 to TRBJ1-5, with 10 bases lining up with TRBD1. V shed 5 bases and J 6 bases; nucleotides not matched to a gene: 7. The CDR3 is 15 residues long. The CDR3 sequence: CASSGRDRGSQPQHF. The CDR3 region has the DNA TGTGCCAGCAGTGGCCGGGACAGGGGTTCTCAGCCCCAGCATTTT.

This sequence joins TRBV19 and TRBJ2-1; 9 bases are shared with TRBD2. The CDR3 is made up of 17 amino acids. The V segment lost 5 bases and the J segment 2 bases; nucleotides outside the gene matches: 10. Germline-derived CDR1 and CDR2 are LNHDA and SQIVND (reference sequence). The CDR3 loop is CASSAITAGGTYNEQFF. The DNA of the CDR3 is TGTGCCAGTAGTGCGATTACGGCGGGAGGGACCTACAATGAGCAGTTCTTC.

In this sample, this clonotype turned up a few times. V usage is TRBV30 and J usage is TRBJ1-2; D is uncertain. This CDR3 is 13 amino acids long. Between the trimmed V and J ends, which lost 2 bases and 8 bases, there was a span of 15 bases. CDR1 GTSNPN and CDR2 SVGIG come from the germline V gene (reference sequence). The CDR3 here is CAWSRNPGEGYTF. The CDR3, as DNA: TGTGCCTGGAGTCGGAACCCCGGGGAAGGCTACACCTTC.

This clonotype has a count of ten or more. The chain has TRBV6-1 and TRBJ2-3; 10 bases fit TRBD2. Unmatched junction bases numbered 4, after V lost 5 bases and J lost 5 bases. The CDR3 has 14 amino acids. Germline CDR1 and CDR2: MNHNS and SASEGT. As DNA, the CDR3 is TGTGCCAGCAGTCGCGTAGCGGGAGGAGATACGCAGTATTTT. This translates into CASSRVAGGDTQYF.

This clonotype was observed once. A much larger clone is a single base away; this may be a read error. The chain recombines TRBV7-8 with TRBJ2-1; no definite D call. This CDR3 region has 14 residues. Trimming cost V 1 base and J 12 bases, with 16 bases left between them. Per the germline V gene, CDR1 is SGHVS and CDR2 is FQNEAQ. CDR3 in DNA: TGTGCCAGCAGCTTAGAGGTCCCCGGCTATGGGCAGTTCTTC. Amino acids: CASSLEVPGYGQFF.

V gene TRBV19 combines with J gene TRBJ2-7; TRBD1 might be the D (5 bases). The germline V gene encodes CDR1 LNHDA and CDR2 SQIVND (reference sequence). This CDR3 region has 15 residues. Trimming cost V 3 bases and J 0 bases, with 12 bases left between them. The CDR3 coding sequence is TGTGCCAGTAGTATTTGGGGCGGCCTCTCCTACGAGCAGTACTTC. As protein: CASSIWGGLSYEQYF.

This clonotype has ten or more counts. The chain has TRBV18 and TRBJ2-1; the match to TRBD1 covers 8 bases. Trimming took 4 bases from V and 11 from J; bases not matched to a gene: 10. The CDR3 is 14 residues long. Germline lookup yields CDR1 KGHSH and CDR2 LQKENI. CDR3 in DNA: TGTGCCAGCTCACTACAGGGGGGAGGTGTTCAGCAGTTCTTC. This encodes CASSLQGGGVQQFF.

This chain uses TRBV25-1 with TRBJ2-1; 7 bases fit TRBD2. The germline V gene encodes CDR1 MGHDK and CDR2 SYGVNS. The trim removed 1 base at V and 9 bases at J, leaving 6 bases unmatched. The CDR3 has 14 residues. CDR3 coding DNA: TGTGCCAGCAGTGAATTAGCTAGCGGTAGTGAGCAGTTCTTC. This encodes CASSELASGSEQFF.

The chain recombines TRBV4-1 with TRBJ1-1; 7 bases agree with TRBD1. V was clipped by 2 bases and J by 8 bases; unmatched bases: 5. Germline V gene data show CDR1 as MGHRA and CDR2 as YSYEKL. The CDR3 is made up of 13 amino acids. The CDR3 DNA follows: TGCGCCAGCAGCCAACCGAGGGGGCAGGAAGCTTTCTTT. It yields the protein CASSQPRGQEAFF.

This clonotype was seen ten or more times. The chain recombines TRBV7-9 with TRBJ2-1; 14 bases match TRBD2. J lost 7 bases, V lost 1 base, and 3 bases had no gene match. CDR3 length: 16 amino acids. Germline V gene sequence: CDR1 SEHNR, CDR2 FQNEAQ (reference sequence). The CDR3 is CASSLGTSGRRNEQFF. The CDR3 coding sequence is TGTGCCAGCAGCTTAGGGACTAGCGGGAGGAGGAATGAGCAGTTCTTC.

V and J are TRBV9 and TRBJ1-1; D is possibly TRBD1 (6 bases). Per germline, CDR1 SGDLS and CDR2 YYNGEE. The V gene lost 5 bases and the J gene lost 10 bases, with 15 bases spanning the gap. CDR3 size: 12 residues. The CDR3 reads CASSDTGFRAFF. CDR3 sequence (DNA): TGTGCCAGCAGTGATACAGGGTTTCGAGCTTTCTTT.

This clonotype was counted a few times. The genes are TRBV5-6 and TRBJ1-2; no clear D. This CDR3 has 15 residues. V was shortened by 2 bases and J by 8 bases, with 19 bases between the two germline ends. Germline CDR1 reads SGHDT; CDR2 reads YYEEEE. CDR3: CASSFGESVFYGYTF. The DNA for the CDR3 is TGTGCCAGCAGCTTTGGAGAGTCAGTATTCTACGGCTACACCTTC.

This clonotype was recorded at least ten times. The V gene is TRBV7-3, the J gene TRBJ2-5; 12 bases match TRBD2. Germline V gives CDR1 SGHTA, CDR2 FQGTGA. The J segment lost 5 bases and the V segment lost 6 bases, leaving 4 bases of the junction unmatched. The CDR3 has 14 residues. CDR3 nucleotides: TGTGCCAGCAGGACTAGCGGGAGTTCGGAGACCCAGTACTTC. Translation: CASRTSGSSETQYF.

In this sample, this clonotype turned up a few times. The chain is built from TRBV10-3 and TRBJ2-7, with D possibly matching TRBD2 (6 bases). The germline CDR1 and CDR2 sequences are ENHRY and SYGVKD. The CDR3 extends over 15 amino acids. V was clipped by 6 bases and J by 0 bases, with 15 bases between them. Here the CDR3 reads CAISPIAVSSYEQYF. CDR3 in DNA: TGTGCCATCAGCCCCATAGCGGTAAGCTCCTACGAGCAGTACTTC.

The chain has TRBV5-4 and TRBJ2-1, with D possibly TRBD2 on 5 matching bases. The CDR3 contains 15 residues. Trimming shortened V by 3 bases and J by 3 bases, and 13 bases separated the two germline ends. CDR1 and CDR2 from the germline V gene are SGHNT and YYREEE (reference sequence). The CDR3 is CASSSSIPGYNEQFF. CDR3 nucleotides: TGTGCCAGCAGCTCTAGCATCCCCGGCTACAATGAGCAGTTCTTC.